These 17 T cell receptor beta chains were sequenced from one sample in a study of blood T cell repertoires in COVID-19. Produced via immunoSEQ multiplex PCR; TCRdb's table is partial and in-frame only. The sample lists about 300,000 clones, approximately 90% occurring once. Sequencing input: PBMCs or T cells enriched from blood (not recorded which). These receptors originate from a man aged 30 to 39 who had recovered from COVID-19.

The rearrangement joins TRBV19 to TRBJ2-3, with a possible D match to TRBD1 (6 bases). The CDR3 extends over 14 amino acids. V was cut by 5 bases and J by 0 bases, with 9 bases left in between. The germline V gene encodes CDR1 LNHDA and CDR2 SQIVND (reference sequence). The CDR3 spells CASSADRSTDTQYF. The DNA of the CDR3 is TGTGCCAGTAGTGCAGACAGGAGCACAGATACGCAGTATTTT.

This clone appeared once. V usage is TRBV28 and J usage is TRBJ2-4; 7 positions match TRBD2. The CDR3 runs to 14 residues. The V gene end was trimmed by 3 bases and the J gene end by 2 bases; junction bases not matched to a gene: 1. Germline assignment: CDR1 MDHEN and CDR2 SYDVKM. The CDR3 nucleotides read TGTGCCAGCAGTTTCGGGGGGTCCAAAAACATTCAGTACTTC. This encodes CASSFGGSKNIQYF. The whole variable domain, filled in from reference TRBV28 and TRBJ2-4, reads DVKVTQSSRYLVKRTGEKVFLECVQDMDHENMFWYRQDPGLGLRLIYFSYDVKMKEKGDIPEGYSVSREKKERFSLILESASTNQTSMYLCASSFGGSKNIQYFGAGTRLSVL.

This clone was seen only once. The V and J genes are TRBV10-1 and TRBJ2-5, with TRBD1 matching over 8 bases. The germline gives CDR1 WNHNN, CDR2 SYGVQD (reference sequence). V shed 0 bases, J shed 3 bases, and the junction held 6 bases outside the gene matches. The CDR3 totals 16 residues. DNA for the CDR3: TGCGCCAGCAGTGAGTCGGCAGGGGGCGAAAAAGAGACCCAGTACTTC. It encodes CASSESAGGEKETQYF.

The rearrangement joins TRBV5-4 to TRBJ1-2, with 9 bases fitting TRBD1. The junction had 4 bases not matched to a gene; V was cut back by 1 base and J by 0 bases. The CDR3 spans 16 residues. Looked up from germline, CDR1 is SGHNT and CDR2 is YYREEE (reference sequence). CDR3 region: CASSLKTGGSNYGYTF. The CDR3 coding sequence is TGTGCCAGCAGCTTGAAGACAGGGGGTTCTAACTATGGCTACACCTTC.

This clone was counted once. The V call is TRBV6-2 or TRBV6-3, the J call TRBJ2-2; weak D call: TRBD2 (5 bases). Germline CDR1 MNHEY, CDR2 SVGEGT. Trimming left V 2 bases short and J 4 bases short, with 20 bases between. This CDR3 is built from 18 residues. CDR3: CASSYELISRAGTGELFF. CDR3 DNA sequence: TGTGCCAGCAGTTACGAATTAATATCCCGGGCGGGCACCGGGGAGCTGTTTTTT.

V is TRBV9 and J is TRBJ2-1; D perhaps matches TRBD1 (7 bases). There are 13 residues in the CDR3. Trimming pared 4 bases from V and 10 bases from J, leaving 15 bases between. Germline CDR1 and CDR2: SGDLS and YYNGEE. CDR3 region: CASSLFRGEEQFF. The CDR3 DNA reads TGTGCCAGCAGCTTGTTCAGGGGGGAAGAGCAGTTCTTC.

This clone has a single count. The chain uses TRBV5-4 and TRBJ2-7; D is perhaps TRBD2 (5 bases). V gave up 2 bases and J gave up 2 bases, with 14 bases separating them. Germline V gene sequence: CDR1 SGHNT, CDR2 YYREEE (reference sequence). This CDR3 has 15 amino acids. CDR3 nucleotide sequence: TGTGCCAGCAGCTTTTTCGGAGGCCCTCCCTACGAGCAGTACTTC. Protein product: CASSFFGGPPYEQYF. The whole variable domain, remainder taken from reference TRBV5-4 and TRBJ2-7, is ETGVTQSPTHLIKTRGQQVTLRCSSQSGHNTVSWYQQALGQGPQFIFQYYREEENGRGNFPPRFSGLQFPNYSSELNVNALELDDSALYLCASSFFGGPPYEQYFGPGTRLTVT.

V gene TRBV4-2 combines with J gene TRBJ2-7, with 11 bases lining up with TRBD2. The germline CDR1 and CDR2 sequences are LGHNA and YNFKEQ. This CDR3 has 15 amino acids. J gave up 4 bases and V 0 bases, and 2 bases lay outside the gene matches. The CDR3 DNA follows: TGTGCCAGCAGCCAAGATACTAGCGGGAGTTACGAGCAGTACTTC. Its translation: CASSQDTSGSYEQYF.

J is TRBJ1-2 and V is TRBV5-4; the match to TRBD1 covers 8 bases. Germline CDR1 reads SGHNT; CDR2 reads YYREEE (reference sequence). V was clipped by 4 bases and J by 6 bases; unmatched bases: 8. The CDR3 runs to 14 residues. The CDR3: CASSLRTGWDGYTF. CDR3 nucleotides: TGTGCCAGCAGCCTGAGGACAGGGTGGGATGGCTACACCTTC. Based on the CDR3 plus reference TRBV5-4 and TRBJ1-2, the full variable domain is ETGVTQSPTHLIKTRGQQVTLRCSSQSGHNTVSWYQQALGQGPQFIFQYYREEENGRGNFPPRFSGLQFPNYSSELNVNALELDDSALYLCASSLRTGWDGYTFGSGTRLTVV.

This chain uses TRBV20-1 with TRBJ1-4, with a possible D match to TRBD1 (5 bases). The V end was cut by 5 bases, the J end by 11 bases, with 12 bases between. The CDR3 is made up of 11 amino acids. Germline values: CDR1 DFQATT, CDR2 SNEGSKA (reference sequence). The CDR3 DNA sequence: TGCAGTGCTCCCGTAGGGGTGAAACTGTTTTTT. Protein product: CSAPVGVKLFF.

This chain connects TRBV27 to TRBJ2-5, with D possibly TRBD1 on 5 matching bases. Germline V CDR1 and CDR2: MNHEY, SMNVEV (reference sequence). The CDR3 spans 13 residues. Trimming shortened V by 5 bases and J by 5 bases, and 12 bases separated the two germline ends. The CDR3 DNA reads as TGTGCCAGCAGTGAAGGGGTATGGGAGACCCAGTACTTC. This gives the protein CASSEGVWETQYF.

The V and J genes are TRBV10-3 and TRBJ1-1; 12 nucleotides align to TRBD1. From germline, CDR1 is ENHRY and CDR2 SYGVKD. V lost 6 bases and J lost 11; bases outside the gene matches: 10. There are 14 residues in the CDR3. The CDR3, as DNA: TGTGCCATCAGGGAGGGACAGGGGGCGATCCTCGCTTTCTTT. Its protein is CAIREGQGAILAFF.

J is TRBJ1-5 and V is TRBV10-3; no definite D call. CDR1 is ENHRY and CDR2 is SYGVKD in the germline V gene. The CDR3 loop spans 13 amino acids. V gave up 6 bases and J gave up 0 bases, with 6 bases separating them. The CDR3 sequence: CAIRQDSNQPQHF. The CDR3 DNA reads TGTGCCATCAGACAAGATAGCAATCAGCCCCAGCATTTT.

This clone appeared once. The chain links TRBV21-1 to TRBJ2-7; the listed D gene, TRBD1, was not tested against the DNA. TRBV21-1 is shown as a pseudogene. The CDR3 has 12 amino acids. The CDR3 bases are TGTGCCAGCAGCGGCAGGACCTACGAGCAGTACTTC. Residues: CASSGRTYEQYF.

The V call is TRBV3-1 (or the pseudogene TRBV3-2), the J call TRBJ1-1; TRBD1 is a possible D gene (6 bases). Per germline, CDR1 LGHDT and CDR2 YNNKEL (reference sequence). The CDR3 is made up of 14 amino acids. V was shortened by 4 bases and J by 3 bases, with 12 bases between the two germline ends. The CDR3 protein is CASSPRGGHTEAFF. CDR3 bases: TGTGCCAGCAGCCCGAGGGGGGGTCACACTGAAGCTTTCTTT.

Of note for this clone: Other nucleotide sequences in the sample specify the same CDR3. CDR3 amino acids: CASGLGTGGLTDTQYF. The CDR3 DNA sequence: TGTGCTAGTGGTTTGGGTACGGGGGGACTCACAGATACGCAGTATTTT. The genes are TRBV12-5 and TRBJ2-3, with TRBD2 matching over 7 bases. J gave up 2 bases and V 1 base, and 6 bases lay outside the gene matches. CDR1 and CDR2 (germline): LGHNT, FRNRAP. The CDR3 spans 16 residues.

The CDR3 DNA sequence: TGCGCCAGCACCACCAGGGGCGGTAGCGAGCAGTACTTC. Translated: CASTTRGGSEQYF. This sequence joins TRBV10-2 and TRBJ2-7; TRBD1 is a possible D gene (6 bases). Deletions cut 7 bases from V and 6 bases from J, with 16 bases between. Germline CDR1 is WSHSY and CDR2 is SAAADI. CDR3 length equals 13 residues.